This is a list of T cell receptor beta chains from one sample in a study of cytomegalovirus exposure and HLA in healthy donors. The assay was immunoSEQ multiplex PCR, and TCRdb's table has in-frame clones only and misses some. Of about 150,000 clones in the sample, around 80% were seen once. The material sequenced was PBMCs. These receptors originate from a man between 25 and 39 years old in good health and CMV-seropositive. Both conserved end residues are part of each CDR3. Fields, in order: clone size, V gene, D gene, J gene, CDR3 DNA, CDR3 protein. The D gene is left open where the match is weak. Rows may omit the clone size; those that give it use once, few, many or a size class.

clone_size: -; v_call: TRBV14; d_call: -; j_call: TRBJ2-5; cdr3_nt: TGTGCCAGCAGCCAAGATGTGAGCCCCTACGCGGAGACCCAGTACTTC; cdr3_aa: CASSQDVSPYAETQYF
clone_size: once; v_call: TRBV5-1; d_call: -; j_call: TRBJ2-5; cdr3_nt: TGCGCCAGCAGCTTGGAGCCTTTTGCAGAGACCCAGTACTTC; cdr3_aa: CASSLEPFAETQYF
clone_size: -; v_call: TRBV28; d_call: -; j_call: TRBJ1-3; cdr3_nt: TGTGCCAGCAGCATCAGGTTCTCTGGAAACACCATATATTTT; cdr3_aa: CASSIRFSGNTIYF
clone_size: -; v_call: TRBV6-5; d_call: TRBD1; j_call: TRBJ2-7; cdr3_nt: TGTGCCAGCTCCCCCCATCAGACAGGGTCGGGCGAGCAGTACTTC; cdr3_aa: CASSPHQTGSGEQYF
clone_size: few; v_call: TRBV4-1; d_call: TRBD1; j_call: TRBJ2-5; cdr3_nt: TGCGCCAGCAGCCAACCGAACAGGGGGCTCCAAGAGACCCAGTACTTC; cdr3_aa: CASSQPNRGLQETQYF
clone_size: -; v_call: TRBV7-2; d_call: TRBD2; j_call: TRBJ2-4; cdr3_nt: TGTGCCAGCAGCTTAGCTAGCGGGTCCCAAAACATTCAGTACTTC; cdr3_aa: CASSLASGSQNIQYF
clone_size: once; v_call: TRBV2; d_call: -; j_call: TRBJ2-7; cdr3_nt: TGTGCCAGCATCGCACAGGGTTACGAGCAGTACTTC; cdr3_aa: CASIAQGYEQYF
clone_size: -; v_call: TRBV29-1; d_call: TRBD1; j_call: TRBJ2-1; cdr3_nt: TGCAGCGTTGAGGGACAGGGCTACAATGAGCAGTTCTTC; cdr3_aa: CSVEGQGYNEQFF
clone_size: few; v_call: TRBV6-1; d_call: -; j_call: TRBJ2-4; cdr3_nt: TGTGCCAGCAGTGATCGGTCAGGCCCAAACATTCAGTACTTC; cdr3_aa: CASSDRSGPNIQYF
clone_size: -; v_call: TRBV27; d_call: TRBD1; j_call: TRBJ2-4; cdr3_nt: TGTGCCAGCGCCAGGGGGCCGGCAAACAGTCAGTACTTC; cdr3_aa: CASARGPANSQYF
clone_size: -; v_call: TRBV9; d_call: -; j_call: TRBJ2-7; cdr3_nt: TGTGCCAGCAGCGTAGCTTTCACAGACGAGCAGTACTTC; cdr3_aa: CASSVAFTDEQYF
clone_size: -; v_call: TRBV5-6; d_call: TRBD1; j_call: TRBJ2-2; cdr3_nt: TGTGCCAGCAACTACGGGACAGATTACACCGGGGAGCTGTTTTTT; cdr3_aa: CASNYGTDYTGELFF
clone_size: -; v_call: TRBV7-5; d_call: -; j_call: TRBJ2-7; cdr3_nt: TGTGTCAGAAGCTTAATTGGACACCCCTACGAGCAGTACTTC; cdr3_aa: CVRSLIGHPYEQYF
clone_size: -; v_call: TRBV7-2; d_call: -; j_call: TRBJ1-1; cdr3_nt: TGTGCCAGCAGCTTAGGCCAGTTCAACACTGAAGCTTTCTTT; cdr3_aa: CASSLGQFNTEAFF
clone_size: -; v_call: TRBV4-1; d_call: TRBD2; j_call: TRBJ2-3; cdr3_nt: TGCGCCAGCAGCCAAGATCCCACTAGCGGGAGCTTCAATACGCAGTATTTT; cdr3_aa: CASSQDPTSGSFNTQYF
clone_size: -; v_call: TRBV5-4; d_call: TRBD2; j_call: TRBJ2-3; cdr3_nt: TGTGCCAGCAGCTTCCCCGGACTAGCGGGGAGCACAGATACGCAGTATTTT; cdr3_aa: CASSFPGLAGSTDTQYF
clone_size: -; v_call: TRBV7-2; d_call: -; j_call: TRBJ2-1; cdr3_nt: TGTGCCAGCAGCTCGACGGGGGTGTCCTACAATGAGCAGTTCTTC; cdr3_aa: CASSSTGVSYNEQFF
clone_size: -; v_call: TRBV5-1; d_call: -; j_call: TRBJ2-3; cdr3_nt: TGCGCCAGCAGCTTTATTGGCCGCACAGATACGCAGTATTTT; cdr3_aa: CASSFIGRTDTQYF
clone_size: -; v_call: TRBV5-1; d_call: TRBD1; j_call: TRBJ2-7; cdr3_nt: TGCGCCAGCAGCTTGGCGACAGGGGGTTACGAGCAGTACTTC; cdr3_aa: CASSLATGGYEQYF
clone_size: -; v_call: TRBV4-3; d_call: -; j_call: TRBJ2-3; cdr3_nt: TGCGCCAGCAGCCAAGGAACCAGGGGTAATAGCGGGCTCAGCACAGATACGCAGTATTTT; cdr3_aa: CASSQGTRGNSGLSTDTQYF
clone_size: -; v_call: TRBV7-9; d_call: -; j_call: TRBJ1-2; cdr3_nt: TGTGCCAGCAGCTTAGTACAGACCCCTAACTATGGCTACACCTTC; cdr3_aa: CASSLVQTPNYGYTF
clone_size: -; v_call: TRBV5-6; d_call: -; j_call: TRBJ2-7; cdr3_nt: TGTGCCAGCAGTCAAACAGGGTTCAACGAGCAGTACTTC; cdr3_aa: CASSQTGFNEQYF
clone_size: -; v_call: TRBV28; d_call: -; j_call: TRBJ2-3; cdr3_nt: TGTGCCAGCAGTGAAGAAGTGGTTTTCGGTGCAGATACGCAGTATTTT; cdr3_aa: CASSEEVVFGADTQYF
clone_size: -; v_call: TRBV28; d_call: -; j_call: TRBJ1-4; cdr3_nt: TGTGCCAGCGGGATCGGGCAGGGTGGGGTTACACTGTTTTTT; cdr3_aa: CASGIGQGGVTLFF
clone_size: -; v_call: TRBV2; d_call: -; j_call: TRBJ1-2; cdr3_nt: TGTGCCAGCAGTGAAGTCCAGGGCTGGGGCTACACCTTC; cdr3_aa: CASSEVQGWGYTF
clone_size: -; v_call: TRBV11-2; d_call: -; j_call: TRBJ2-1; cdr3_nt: TGTGCCAGCAGCTCCTACGGGGAGCTAGGAGGCAATGAGCAGTTCTTC; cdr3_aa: CASSSYGELGGNEQFF
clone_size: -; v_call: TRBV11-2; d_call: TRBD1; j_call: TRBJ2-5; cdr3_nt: TGTGCCAGCAGCTTAGATTTTGACAGGGCAGAGACCCAGTACTTC; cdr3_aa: CASSLDFDRAETQYF
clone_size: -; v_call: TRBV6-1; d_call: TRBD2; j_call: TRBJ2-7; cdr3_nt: TGTGCCGTGAGGGCTAGCGGGGACGGGAAGCAGTACTTC; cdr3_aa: CAVRASGDGKQYF
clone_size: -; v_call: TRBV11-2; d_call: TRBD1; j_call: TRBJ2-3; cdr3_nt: TGTGCCAGCAGCTCGACAGGGTTCCTGGCTGATACGCAGTATTTT; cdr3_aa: CASSSTGFLADTQYF
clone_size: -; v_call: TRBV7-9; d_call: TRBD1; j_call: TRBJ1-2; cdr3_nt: TGTGCCAGCAGCTTAGCCGGACAGGGCGATCTCTACGGCTACACCTTC; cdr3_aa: CASSLAGQGDLYGYTF
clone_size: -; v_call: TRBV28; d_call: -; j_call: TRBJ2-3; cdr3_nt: TGTGCCAGCAGTTCTCGGGGGAACACAGATACGCAGTATTTT; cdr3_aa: CASSSRGNTDTQYF
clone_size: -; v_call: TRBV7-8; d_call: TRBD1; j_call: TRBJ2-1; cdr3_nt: TGTGCCAGCAGCCCGCGAAGGGGACAGGGGCGGGGGCAAAGTCCCTACAATGAGCAGTTCTTC; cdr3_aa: CASSPRRGQGRGQSPYNEQFF
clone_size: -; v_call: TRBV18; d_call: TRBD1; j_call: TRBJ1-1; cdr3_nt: TGTGCCAGCTCACCGGGACAGGGGGGAATGAACACTGAAGCTTTCTTT; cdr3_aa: CASSPGQGGMNTEAFF
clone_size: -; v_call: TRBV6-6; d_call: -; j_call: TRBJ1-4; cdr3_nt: TGTGCCAGCAGTTACGAATCGGGCAGGGCTGAAAAACTGTTTTTT; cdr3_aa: CASSYESGRAEKLFF
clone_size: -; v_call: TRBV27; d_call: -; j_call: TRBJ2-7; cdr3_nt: TGTGCCAGCAGTTATGGGGCGGGGGAGCAGTACTTC; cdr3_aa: CASSYGAGEQYF
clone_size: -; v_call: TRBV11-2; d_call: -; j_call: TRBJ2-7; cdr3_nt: TGTGCCAGCAGCGAGACACTAGCCTACGAGCAGTACTTC; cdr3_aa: CASSETLAYEQYF
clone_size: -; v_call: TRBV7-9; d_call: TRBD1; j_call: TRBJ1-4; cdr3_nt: TGTGCCAGCAGCCACGGGACAGGGTTTAATGAAAAACTGTTTTTT; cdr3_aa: CASSHGTGFNEKLFF
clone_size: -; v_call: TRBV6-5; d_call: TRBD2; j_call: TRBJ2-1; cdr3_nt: TGTGCCAGCAGTTACGGCGGGAGGTACAATGAGCAGTTCTTC; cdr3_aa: CASSYGGRYNEQFF
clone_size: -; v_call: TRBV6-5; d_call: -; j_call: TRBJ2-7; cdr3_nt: TGTGCCAGCAGTTACGGGGGCGGGAGAACCAACGAGCAGTACTTC; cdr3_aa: CASSYGGGRTNEQYF
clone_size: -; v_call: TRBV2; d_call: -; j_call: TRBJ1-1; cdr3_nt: TGTGCCAGCAGTGCCACAGGACAACAAGCTTTCTTT; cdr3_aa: CASSATGQQAFF
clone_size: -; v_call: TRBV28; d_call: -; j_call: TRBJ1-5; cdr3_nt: TGTGCCAGCAGTTGGAGTAGGCAGTACGACCAGCCCCAGCATTTT; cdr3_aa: CASSWSRQYDQPQHF
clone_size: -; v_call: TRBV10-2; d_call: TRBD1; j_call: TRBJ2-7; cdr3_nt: TGCGCCAGCAGGGCCCAGGGGGTGGACGAGCAGTACTTC; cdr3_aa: CASRAQGVDEQYF
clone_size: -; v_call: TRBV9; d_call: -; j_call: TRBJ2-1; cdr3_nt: TGTGCCAGCAGCGCCCGGTGGGGGCAGGGCGACTACAATGAGCAGTTCTTC; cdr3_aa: CASSARWGQGDYNEQFF
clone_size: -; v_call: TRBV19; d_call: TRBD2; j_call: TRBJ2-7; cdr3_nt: TGTGCCAGTAGTATAATCGCTAGCGGGAGCTACGAGCAGTACTTC; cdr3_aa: CASSIIASGSYEQYF
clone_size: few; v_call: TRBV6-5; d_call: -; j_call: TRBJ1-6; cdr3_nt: TGTGCCAGCAGTTACTTACGGGATTCACCCCTCCACTTT; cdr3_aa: CASSYLRDSPLHF
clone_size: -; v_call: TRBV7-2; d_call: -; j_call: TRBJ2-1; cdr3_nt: TGTGCCAGCAGCTTCATCTTGGCGGGGATCTACAATGAGCAGTTCTTC; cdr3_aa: CASSFILAGIYNEQFF
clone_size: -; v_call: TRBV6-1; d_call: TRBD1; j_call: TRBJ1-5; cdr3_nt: TGTGCCAGCAGTGGGTCGCAGGGGGTTGGCAATCAGCCCCAGCATTTT; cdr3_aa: CASSGSQGVGNQPQHF
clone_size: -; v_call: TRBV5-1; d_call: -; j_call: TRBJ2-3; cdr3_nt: TGCGCCAGCAGCACCGAGCGTGGGGCGGATACGCAGTATTTT; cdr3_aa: CASSTERGADTQYF
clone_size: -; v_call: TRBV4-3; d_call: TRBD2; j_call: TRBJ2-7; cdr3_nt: TGCGCCAGCAGCCAATGGCCGGGAGGAGGCGGAGAGCAGTACTTC; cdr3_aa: CASSQWPGGGGEQYF
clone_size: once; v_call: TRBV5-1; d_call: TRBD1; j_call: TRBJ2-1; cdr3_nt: TGCGCCAGCAGCTCGGGACAGGGCGATGAGCAGTTCTTC; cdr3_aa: CASSSGQGDEQFF
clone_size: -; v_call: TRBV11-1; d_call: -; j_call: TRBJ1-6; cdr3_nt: TGTGCCAGCAGACCAAAGGCGGAGAGGGGGTCACCCCTCCACTTT; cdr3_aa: CASRPKAERGSPLHF
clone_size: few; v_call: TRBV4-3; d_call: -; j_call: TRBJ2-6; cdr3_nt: TGCGCCAGCAGCCAAGATGAGGAGGGGGCGTCGGGGGCCAACGGCCTGACTTTC; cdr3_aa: CASSQDEEGASGANGLTF
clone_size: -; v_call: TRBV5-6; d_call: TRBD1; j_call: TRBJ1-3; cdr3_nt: TGTGCCAGCAGCCCCTATACAGGGGGCTCTGGAAACACCATATATTTT; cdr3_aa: CASSPYTGGSGNTIYF
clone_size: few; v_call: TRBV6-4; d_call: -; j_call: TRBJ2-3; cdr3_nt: TGTGCCAGCAGTAGGGGCGCGGAGATCACAGATACGCAGTATTTT; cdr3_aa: CASSRGAEITDTQYF
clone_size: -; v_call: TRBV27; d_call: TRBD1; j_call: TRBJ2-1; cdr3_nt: TGTGCCAGCAGTTTAGTAGGGACAGGGGTGGTTGAGCAGTTCTTC; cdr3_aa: CASSLVGTGVVEQFF
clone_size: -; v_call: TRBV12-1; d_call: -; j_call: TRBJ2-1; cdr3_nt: TGTGCCAGCAGCTTTGCGCTGCCTATAGGCCCGGGTAATGAGCAGTTCTTC; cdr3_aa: CASSFALPIGPGNEQFF
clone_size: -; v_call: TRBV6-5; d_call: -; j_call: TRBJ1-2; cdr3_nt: TGTGCCAGCAGTACCGGACAGTCCTATGGCTACACCTTC; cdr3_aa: CASSTGQSYGYTF
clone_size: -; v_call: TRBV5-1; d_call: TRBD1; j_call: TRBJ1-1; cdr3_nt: TGCGCCAGCAGCCCGCGGACAGGGGGTACCGCGAACACTGAAGCTTTCTTT; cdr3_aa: CASSPRTGGTANTEAFF
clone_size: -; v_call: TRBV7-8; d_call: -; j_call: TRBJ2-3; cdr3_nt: TGTGCCAGCAGTACCAGGGCGACTCGCACAGATACGCAGTATTTT; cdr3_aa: CASSTRATRTDTQYF